This section outlines one TCR beta chain sequence together with its context. Running of the assay took place at deep level. Assay used: immunoSEQ multiplex PCR; TCRdb lists only in-frame clones, some missing. The table includes around 2,000,000 clones, 95% detected once. Healthy adults negative for HIV, lacking recent acute infections or vaccinations, served as donors. Only Caucasian adults living in Nashville, Tennessee made up the donor group. The record originates from a study of shared clonotypes between healthy human individuals. Turning to the study itself: Aged 18 to 49, the donors were a couple of women and three men.

The receptor's source is a man aged 18 to 29 in good health. Sequencing input: naive CD4+ T cells sorted from blood. Regarding subset: CD45RA+ positively selected.

The CDR3 nucleotides are TGTGCCAGCAGTTCCCCTCAGGGGTCGCTAGCCAAAAACATTCAGTACTTC. This translates into CASSSPQGSLAKNIQYF. The gene calls are TRBV28 and TRBJ2-4, with D possibly matching TRBD1 (6 bases). Germline values: CDR1 MDHEN, CDR2 SYDVKM. This CDR3 contains 17 residues. V was trimmed by 4 bases and J by 0 bases, leaving 16 bases between them.